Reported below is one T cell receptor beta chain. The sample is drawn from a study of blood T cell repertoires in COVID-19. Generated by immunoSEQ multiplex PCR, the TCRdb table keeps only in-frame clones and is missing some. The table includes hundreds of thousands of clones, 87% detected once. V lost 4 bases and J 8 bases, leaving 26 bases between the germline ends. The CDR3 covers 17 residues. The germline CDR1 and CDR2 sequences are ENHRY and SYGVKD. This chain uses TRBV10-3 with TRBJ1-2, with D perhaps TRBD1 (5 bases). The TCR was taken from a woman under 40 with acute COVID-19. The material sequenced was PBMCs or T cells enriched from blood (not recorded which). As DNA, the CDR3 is TGTGCCATCAGTGCCACTACAGGACGAGCTAAACAAAGGGGCTACACCTTC. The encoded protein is CAISATTGRAKQRGYTF.